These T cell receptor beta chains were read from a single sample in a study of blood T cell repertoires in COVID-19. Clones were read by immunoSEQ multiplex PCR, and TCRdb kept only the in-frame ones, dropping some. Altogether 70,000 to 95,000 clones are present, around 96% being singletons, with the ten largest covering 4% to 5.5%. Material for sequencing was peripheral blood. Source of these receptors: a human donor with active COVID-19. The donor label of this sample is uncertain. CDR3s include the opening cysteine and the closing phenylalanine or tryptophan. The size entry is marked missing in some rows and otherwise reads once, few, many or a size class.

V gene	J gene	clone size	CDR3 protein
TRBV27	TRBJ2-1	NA	CASSLFVELAGVYNEQFF
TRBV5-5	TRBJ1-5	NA	CASSLEQGARQPQHF
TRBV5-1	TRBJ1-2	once	CASSLGDRERGYTF
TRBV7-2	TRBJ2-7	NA	CASSLAGASGYEQYF
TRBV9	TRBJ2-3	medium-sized	CASSVGQLAGGIDTQYF
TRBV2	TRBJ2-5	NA	CASRVGDLGTQYF
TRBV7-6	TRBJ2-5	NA	CASSPGSNQETQYF
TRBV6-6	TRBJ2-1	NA	CASEADSSYNEQFF
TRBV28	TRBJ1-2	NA	CASLQPAGQGDSYTF
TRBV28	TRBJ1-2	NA	CASSLSTGYTF
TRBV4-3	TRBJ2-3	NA	CASSQDFRRASGSADTQYF
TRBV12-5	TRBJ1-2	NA	CASGLAYRVGYTF
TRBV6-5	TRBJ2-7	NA	CASRAPGTSPYEQYF
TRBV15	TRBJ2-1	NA	CATSRVRTSSSNEQFF
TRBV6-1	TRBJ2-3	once	CASSARQGRQTDTQYF
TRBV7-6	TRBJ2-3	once	CASSTASGGPDTQYF
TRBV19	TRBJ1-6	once	CASSKTGKEDSPLHF
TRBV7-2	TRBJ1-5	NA	CASSPGTTTRAQHF
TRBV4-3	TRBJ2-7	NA	CASSQGWWASGISYEQYF
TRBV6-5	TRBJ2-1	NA	CASSRTREGGDEQFF
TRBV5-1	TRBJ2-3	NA	CASSWGLAGGADTQYF
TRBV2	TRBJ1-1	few	CASRGEQGTEAFF
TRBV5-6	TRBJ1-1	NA	CASSQGTGRTEAFF
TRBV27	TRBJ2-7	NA	CASSRQGDPYEQYF
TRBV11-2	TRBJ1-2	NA	CASSLGTRLVSGDYGYTF
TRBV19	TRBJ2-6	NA	CASSIPQAFSGANVLTF
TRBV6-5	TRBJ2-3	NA	CASSRGLTTDTQYF
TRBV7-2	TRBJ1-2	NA	CASSLGQGVGYGYTF
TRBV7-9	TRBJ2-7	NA	CASSLGTGGLEQYF
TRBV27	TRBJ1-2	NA	CASSFNLEGGYTF
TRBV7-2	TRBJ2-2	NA	CASSWDRANTGELFF
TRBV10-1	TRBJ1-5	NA	CASSDSPGTYQPQHF
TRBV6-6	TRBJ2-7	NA	CASRGQGNEYEQYF
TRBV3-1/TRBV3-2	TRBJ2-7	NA	CASSQDLFLAYEQYF
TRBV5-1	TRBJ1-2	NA	CASSVLTTGDGYTF
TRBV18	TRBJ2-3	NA	CEGEDTQYF
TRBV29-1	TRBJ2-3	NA	CSVPLAGGLTDTQYF
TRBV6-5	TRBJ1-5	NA	CASTTGDQPQHF
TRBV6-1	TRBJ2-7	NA	CASSDEAGGPYEQYF
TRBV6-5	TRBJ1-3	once	CASSYGAVGNTIYF
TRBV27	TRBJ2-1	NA	CASSLTVAVYNEQFF
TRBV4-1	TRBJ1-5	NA	CASSLRQGDQPQHF
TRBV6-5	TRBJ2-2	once	CASSSSGYYTGELFF
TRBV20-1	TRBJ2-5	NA	CSASTSGGAVETQYF
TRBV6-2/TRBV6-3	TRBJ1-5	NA	CASSRTGSQPQHF
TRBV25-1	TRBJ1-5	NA	CASSEARGPYSNQPQHF
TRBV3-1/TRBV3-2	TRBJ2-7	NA	CASSTGQGAHEQYF
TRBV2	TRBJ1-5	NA	CASNSGGANQPQHF
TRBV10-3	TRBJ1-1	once	CAISDYQGTTEAFF
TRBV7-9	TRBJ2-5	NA	CASGRDGTQYF